This T cell receptor beta chain was obtained from a study of cytomegalovirus exposure and HLA in healthy donors. Broader study findings: Some V segments (TRBV6-2 and TRBV6-3 among them) were excluded as indistinguishable. High specificity and sensitivity for cytomegalovirus status were reported for the classifier. A missense DCLRE1C variant was associated with V- and J-gene trimming of TCR beta chains in a later analysis, and an independent cohort replicated the association.

Comments on this clone: The antigen is not known.

The CDR3 runs to 17 residues. Looked up from germline, CDR1 is SGDLS and CDR2 is YYNGEE. V was clipped by 3 bases and J by 2 bases; unmatched bases: 7. Primers for the PCR totalled 60 Vbeta and 13 Jbeta. Sequencing used immunoSEQ multiplex PCR; TCRdb keeps in-frame clones, though not all of them. The repertoire has around 150,000 clones, over 75% of them found once; the top ten carry about a tenth. Source material: PBMCs. This sequence originates from a man in his late teens or twenties in good health and CMV-seropositive. J is TRBJ2-1 and V is TRBV9; 11 bases agree with TRBD2. DNA of the CDR3: TGTGCCAGCAGCGCGTTAGCGGGGGGGCGCCCCTACAATGAGCAGTTCTTC. Its translation: CASSALAGGRPYNEQFF.